This TCR beta chain was observed in a study of sequential checkpoint blockade in melanoma. Study as a whole: Maintenance nivolumab came after either treatment sequence.

Treatment: randomized to nivolumab then ipilimumab (arm A) or the reverse (arm B). From thawed PBMCs, live CD3+CD8+ cells negative for CD19 and CD56 were sorted. Some clones are missing from TCRdb's copy, which holds only in-frame ones; the method was immunoSEQ multiplex PCR. Among more than 4,000 clones listed, about 54% were seen once. The CDR3 has 14 residues. V was pared by 5 bases and J by 1 base, with 11 bases between. Germline assignment: CDR1 LNHDA and CDR2 SQIVND (reference sequence). Comment on this clone: This sample also contains other DNA sequences that code for the same CDR3.

The specimen was CD8+ T cells sorted from blood (inferred from file names), collected from a patient given nivolumab and ipilimumab in sequence. J is TRBJ1-1 and V is TRBV19, with D perhaps TRBD1 (5 bases). The TCR comes from a human donor with melanoma. The CDR3 sequence: CASSLGQGNTEAFF. Here the CDR3 DNA reads TGTGCCAGTAGTCTGGGGCAGGGGAACACTGAAGCTTTCTTT.